One and the same sample provided the 20 T cell receptor beta chains below, sequenced in a study of T cell repertoires in cytomegalovirus infection. TCRdb processed the reads anew with MiXCR; each CDR3 protein has one entry. The sample has roughly 600,000 distinct CDR3 sequences; more than 20% are singletons. The sequencing input was CD8+ T cells from PBMCs. The source is a human donor in good health (CMV status not recorded). Some clones in this sample may be carry-over from other donors' samples.

This clonotype was seen ten or more times. This chain connects TRBV7-9 to TRBJ2-5; D remains unclear. Germline CDR1 and CDR2: SEHNR and FQNEAQ (reference sequence). Between the trimmed V and J ends, which lost 1 base and 6 bases, there was a span of 3 bases. The CDR3 contains 11 residues. The DNA for the CDR3 is TGTGCCAGCAGCTTAGACCAGACCCAGTACTTC. It encodes CASSLDQTQYF.

The CDR3 reads CASFSGLAGLETQYF. For the CDR3, the DNA is TGTGCCAGCTTCTCGGGACTAGCGGGGTTAGAGACCCAGTACTTC. This chain links TRBV28 with TRBJ2-5, with 13 bases fitting TRBD2. V dropped 8 bases and J dropped 4; count of bases not matched to a gene: 7. The CDR3 runs 15 residues. CDR1 and CDR2 from the germline V gene are MDHEN and SYDVKM.

The V gene is TRBV25-1, the J gene TRBJ2-5; no clear D. Germline V gene data show CDR1 as MGHDK and CDR2 as SYGVNS. Trimming cost V 1 base and J 5 bases, with 11 bases left between them. This CDR3 has 14 amino acids. The CDR3 loop is CASSEWARRETQYF. CDR3 coding DNA: TGTGCCAGCAGTGAATGGGCCAGGCGGGAGACCCAGTACTTC.

As regards this clonotype: This may come from a read error, since a much larger clone is one base off. The gene calls are TRBV7-6 and TRBJ2-6; D may be TRBD1 or TRBD2 (5 bases each). The CDR3 length is 17 residues. Germline CDR1 and CDR2: SGHVS and FNYEAQ. For the CDR3, the DNA is TGTGCTAGCAGCCCCGGGGACGGGTGGTCTGGGGCCAACGTCCCGACTTTC. Amino acid sequence: CASSPGDGWSGANVPTF.

Many counts were recorded for this clonotype. The chain is built from TRBV7-8 and TRBJ2-3; 10 positions agree with TRBD1. The CDR3 is 15 amino acids. Germline V gene lookup returns CDR1 SGHVS and CDR2 FQNEAQ. V lost 4 bases to trimming and J lost 5 bases; unmatched junction nucleotides: 6. The CDR3 nucleotides are TGTGCCAGCAGCTCGACAGGGGGCGCGGAAGATACGCAGTATTTT. Protein product: CASSSTGGAEDTQYF.

The CDR3 DNA sequence: TGCAGCGTTGAAGGCCAGTTTCTAACAGGCTACACCTTC. The encoded protein is CSVEGQFLTGYTF. The V gene is TRBV29-1, the J gene TRBJ1-2; no clear D. The V gene lost 1 base and the J gene lost 8 bases, with 14 bases spanning the gap. CDR1 is SQVTM, CDR2 ANQGSEA, per germline. The CDR3 consists of 13 residues.

About this clonotype: At one boundary the junction diverges from the germline segment, which might be a read error. The chain employs TRBV19 and TRBJ2-1; D is perhaps TRBD2 (6 bases). This CDR3 contains 17 residues. CDR1 and CDR2 from the germline V gene are LNHDA and SQIVND (reference sequence). CDR3 nucleotides: TGTGCCAGTAGTATCCCTGGCCCTAGCGAACCCTATAATGAGCAGTTCTTC. This encodes CASSIPGPSEPYNEQFF.

In regard to this clonotype: An end of the junction differs from the germline gene, which may be a read error. The gene calls are TRBV7-7 and TRBJ2-5; D is possibly TRBD2 (6 bases). Germline values: CDR1 SSHAT, CDR2 FNYEAQ (reference sequence). The CDR3 has 15 amino acids. CDR3 in amino acids: CASSLGGALQETQYF. CDR3 coding DNA: TGTGCTAGCAGCTTAGGAGGGGCTCTCCAAGAGACCCAGTACTTC.

This clonotype showed up many times. The V and J genes are TRBV6-2 or TRBV6-3 and TRBJ2-6; 9 bases align to TRBD1. The ends lost 2 bases at V and 0 bases at J; junction bases unmatched: 5. Germline CDR1 and CDR2: MNHEY and SVGEGT. The CDR3 is made up of 18 amino acids. The CDR3 nucleotides are TGTGCCAGCAGTTACCGGGACAGGGAAAGCTCTGGGGCCAACGTCCTGACTTTC. This sequence encodes CASSYRDRESSGANVLTF.

This clonotype was recorded at least ten times. This chain uses TRBV28 with TRBJ1-6; D remains unclear. V lost 2 bases and J lost 10, with 9 bases in between. This CDR3 is 13 amino acids long. Germline-derived CDR1 and CDR2 are MDHEN and SYDVKM. The CDR3 DNA follows: TGTGCCAGCAGTTTAATCGGGGAATCACCCCTCCACTTT. This sequence encodes CASSLIGESPLHF.

The J gene is TRBJ2-7, the V gene TRBV20-1; either TRBD1 or TRBD2 may fit D (5 bases each). V was cut by 3 bases and J by 2 bases, with 14 bases left in between. The germline gives CDR1 DFQATT, CDR2 SNEGSKA (reference sequence). CDR3 length: 14 residues. The CDR3 here is CSARVLRDAYEQYF. CDR3 DNA: TGCAGTGCTAGGGTGCTCAGGGACGCCTACGAGCAGTACTTC.

The CDR3 DNA reads as TGTGCCAGTGGGACTCAAAGCGGGAATAACTACGAGCAGTACTTC. Protein: CASGTQSGNNYEQYF. This chain joins TRBV7-9 and TRBJ2-7, with 7 bases identical to TRBD2. Germline values: CDR1 SEHNR, CDR2 FQNEAQ (reference sequence). The J segment lost 3 bases and the V segment lost 9 bases, leaving 14 bases of the junction unmatched. The CDR3 is made up of 15 amino acids.

There are a few counts of this clonotype. The rearrangement uses TRBV25-1 and TRBJ2-3; TRBD2 aligns across 14 bases. Looked up from germline, CDR1 is MGHDK and CDR2 is SYGVNS. The CDR3 is 19 residues long. The junction had 8 bases not matched to a gene; V was cut back by 0 bases and J by 3 bases. The CDR3 DNA sequence: TGTGCCAGCAGTGAATACTTCGGACTAGCGGGGGGCCGTACAGATACGCAGTATTTT. It is translated as CASSEYFGLAGGRTDTQYF.

This clonotype occurred a few times. J is TRBJ2-5 and V is TRBV20-1, with TRBD2 matching over 11 bases. The CDR3 length is 16 residues. V lost 2 bases, J lost 5 bases, and 10 bases stayed unmatched. Germline V lookup: CDR1 DFQATT, CDR2 SNEGSKA (reference sequence). CDR3 sequence (DNA): TGCAGTGCTAGATCACTTAGCGGGGGGGGATTTGAGACCCAGTACTTC. Translation: CSARSLSGGGFETQYF.

This clonotype was seen a few times. This chain uses TRBV29-1 with TRBJ2-3, with TRBD2 matching over 8 bases. The CDR3 totals 15 residues. Germline CDR1 is SQVTM and CDR2 is ANQGSEA. J gave up 3 bases and V 0 bases, and 5 bases lay outside the gene matches. In nucleotides, the CDR3 is TGCAGCGTTGAAGAGGTAGCGGGGATAACAGATACGCAGTATTTT. Residues: CSVEEVAGITDTQYF.

Points on this clonotype: A much larger clonotype is one base distant, so this may be a read error. The J gene is TRBJ2-3, the V gene TRBV11-2, with 7 bases aligning to TRBD1. The ends lost 3 bases at V and 5 bases at J; junction bases unmatched: 8. This CDR3 has 15 amino acids. Germline loops: CDR1 SGHAT, CDR2 FQNNGV. The CDR3 spells CASSFQGVARDTQYF. The CDR3, as DNA: TGTGCCAGCAGCTTCCAGGGGGTAGCAAGAGATACGCAGTATTTT.

This clonotype was detected many times. The chain is built from TRBV14 and TRBJ2-5; no clear D. CDR1 SGHDN and CDR2 FVKESK come from the germline V gene. This CDR3 contains 13 residues. V lost 0 bases to trimming and J lost 4 bases, with 6 bases between them. In DNA, the CDR3 is TGTGCCAGCAGCCAAGATTGGGGAGAGACCCAGTACTTC. Its translation: CASSQDWGETQYF.

This clonotype appeared a few times. The chain links TRBV6-8 to TRBJ2-3; possible D gene TRBD1, 6 bases. The V and J ends lost 8 bases and 5 bases respectively, with 17 bases between them. The CDR3 has 14 residues. CDR1 is MNHGY and CDR2 is SAAAGT in the germline V gene. This chain's CDR3 is CASVPGDLEDTQYF. The CDR3 DNA sequence: TGTGCCAGCGTACCAGGGGACCTCGAAGATACGCAGTATTTT.

The sample holds one count of this clonotype. Written as DNA, the CDR3 is TGCGCCAGCAGTGATACTAGCGGGTTTATTGAGCAGTACTTC. Residues: CASSDTSGFIEQYF. The chain is built from TRBV10-1 and TRBJ2-7; 9 nucleotides align to TRBD2. Trimming removed 3 bases from V and 7 bases from J; junction bases left unmatched: 7. The CDR3 runs 14 residues. Germline assignment: CDR1 WNHNN and CDR2 SYGVQD (reference sequence).

As concerns this clonotype: Just one base apart from a much larger clone, this may be a read error. The CDR3 DNA reads as TGTGCCAGCAGTTACGAGGGAGGGGAGTCCACTGAAGCTTTCTTT. It yields the protein CASSYEGGESTEAFF. This chain connects TRBV6-2 or TRBV6-3 to TRBJ1-1, with D tentatively TRBD1 (5 bases). The germline gives CDR1 MNHEY, CDR2 SVGEGT. Trimming stripped 2 bases from V and 4 bases from J, with 14 bases between. The CDR3 length is 15 residues.